These 22 T cell receptor beta chains originate from one sample sequenced in a study of blood T cell repertoires in COVID-19. Assay: immunoSEQ multiplex PCR; the TCRdb copy retains only in-frame clones and omits some. The table shows 300,000 to 450,000 clones, with about 85% occurring only once. The sample comprised peripheral blood. The receptors come from a woman aged 18-30 years with acute or convalescent COVID-19.

The gene calls are TRBV11-2 and TRBJ2-7; 8 bases align to TRBD1. Germline CDR1 reads SGHAT; CDR2 reads FQNNGV. This CDR3 contains 13 residues. With V trimmed by 4 bases and J by 6 bases, 5 bases remained unmatched. CDR3 residues: CASSSGQGTEQYF. The CDR3 DNA reads TGTGCCAGCAGCTCAGGACAGGGTACCGAGCAGTACTTC.

This clone has a single count. The rearrangement links TRBV6-6 to TRBJ1-4, with no clear D. The germline V and J ends were trimmed by 5 bases and 6 bases, with 16 bases remaining between them. The CDR3 covers 15 residues. CDR1 and CDR2 (germline): MNHNY, SVGAGI (reference sequence). The CDR3 reads CASSAIEGYDEKLFF. The CDR3, as DNA: TGTGCCAGCAGTGCGATAGAGGGATATGATGAAAAACTGTTTTTT.

V gene TRBV5-5 combines with J gene TRBJ1-6; the match to TRBD1 covers 8 bases. The length of the CDR3 is 16 residues. V was clipped by 0 bases and J by 9 bases; unmatched bases: 8. CDR1 is SGHKS and CDR2 is YYEKEE in the germline V gene (reference sequence). CDR3 protein: CASSLALDRAGSPLHF. CDR3 DNA sequence: TGTGCCAGCAGCTTGGCCCTGGACAGGGCGGGTTCACCCCTCCACTTT.

The chain combines TRBV2 with TRBJ1-2; D is unresolved. Germline CDR1 reads SNHLY; CDR2 reads FYNNEI. This CDR3 contains 11 residues. V lost 6 bases and J lost 12, with 14 bases in between. The CDR3 sequence: CASRGGGVNTF. The CDR3 DNA sequence: TGTGCCAGCAGAGGAGGTGGGGTTAACACCTTC.

The chain is built from TRBV5-1 and TRBJ1-4; D may be TRBD1 (5 bases). The CDR3 runs to 15 residues. Germline CDR1 SGHRS, CDR2 YFSETQ. The germline V and J ends were trimmed by 4 bases and 0 bases, with 10 bases remaining between them. CDR3 amino acids: CASSGGTATNEKLFF. In nucleotides, the CDR3 is TGCGCCAGCAGCGGGGGGACGGCAACTAATGAAAAACTGTTTTTT.

This chain connects TRBV4-1 to TRBJ1-1; 7 bases are shared with TRBD1. The V gene's germline CDR1 is MGHRA and CDR2 YSYEKL. V gave up 2 bases and J gave up 11 bases; unmatched junction bases: 17. The length of the CDR3 is 16 residues. CDR3 coding DNA: TGCGCCAGCAGCCAAAAGTCAGGGGGTAACCCCAGAGAGGCTTTCTTT. It codes for CASSQKSGGNPREAFF.

V is TRBV29-1 and J is TRBJ1-2; TRBD1 agrees at 9 bases. This CDR3 is 14 amino acids long. Germline loops: CDR1 SQVTM, CDR2 ANQGSEA. Trimming took 6 bases from V and 2 from J; bases not matched to a gene: 7. The CDR3 DNA reads as TGCAGCGTCGGGGGACAGGGTGTAAACTATGGCTACACCTTC. It yields the protein CSVGGQGVNYGYTF.

The chain employs TRBV27 and TRBJ2-7; possible D gene TRBD1, 6 bases. Germline lookup yields CDR1 MNHEY and CDR2 SMNVEV (reference sequence). This CDR3 spans 14 amino acids. The V end lost 2 bases, the J end lost 1 base, and 9 bases lay between the germline ends. The CDR3 region has the DNA TGTGCCAGCAGTTTACGGGACACTTCCTACGAGCAGTACTTC. It is translated as CASSLRDTSYEQYF.

The chain links TRBV30 to TRBJ1-2, with TRBD1 as a possible D gene (6 bases). Germline V gene sequence: CDR1 GTSNPN, CDR2 SVGIG (reference sequence). This CDR3 region has 17 residues. Trimming shortened V by 0 bases and J by 2 bases, and 19 bases separated the two germline ends. The CDR3 sequence: CAWSVEDRISLNYGYTF. The CDR3 region has the DNA TGTGCCTGGAGTGTTGAGGACAGAATCTCACTAAACTATGGCTACACCTTC.

The chain employs TRBV5-1 and TRBJ2-4; 8 nucleotides match TRBD1. Per germline, CDR1 SGHRS and CDR2 YFSETQ. The length of the CDR3 is 14 residues. Trimming removed 7 bases from V and 3 bases from J; junction bases left unmatched: 6. The CDR3 loop reads CASGQGSDKNIQYF. Here the CDR3 DNA reads TGCGCCAGCGGACAGGGAAGTGACAAAAACATTCAGTACTTC.

The genes are TRBV9 and TRBJ2-2; D might be TRBD1 (6 bases). Germline CDR1 reads SGDLS; CDR2 reads YYNGEE. CDR3 size: 17 residues. Trimming took 1 base from V and 2 from J, leaving 15 bases between them. As DNA, the CDR3 is TGTGCCAGCAGCGTACGTAGGCAGGGGATCAACACCGGGGAGCTGTTTTTT. Its protein is CASSVRRQGINTGELFF.

The chain is built from TRBV6-5 and TRBJ1-6; perhaps TRBD1 as D (6 bases). The length of the CDR3 is 12 residues. Germline V gene sequence: CDR1 MNHEY, CDR2 SVGAGI. Trimming took 10 bases from V and 13 from J, leaving 17 bases between them. The CDR3 DNA is TGTGCCACGGGACCGAGGGGGTCGCCCCTCCACTTT. It yields the protein CATGPRGSPLHF.

As regards this clone: This specimen includes other DNA sequences encoding the same CDR3. The chain joins TRBV13 to TRBJ1-1; maybe TRBD1 (6 bases). This CDR3 has 17 residues. V was cut by 5 bases and J by 0 bases, with 19 bases left in between. Germline V gene sequence: CDR1 PRHDT, CDR2 FYEKMQ (reference sequence). CDR3 loop: CASSLTRGPLMNTEAFF. The DNA for the CDR3 is TGTGCCAGCAGCCTGACCAGGGGCCCGTTAATGAACACTGAAGCTTTCTTT.

J is TRBJ2-1 and V is TRBV4-2; weak D call: TRBD2 (6 bases). Germline CDR1 is LGHNA and CDR2 is YNFKEQ. Trimming took 0 bases from V and 5 from J, leaving 11 bases between them. The CDR3 spans 15 residues. The CDR3 DNA sequence: TGTGCCAGCAGCCAAGATATGGGGGGTCACAATGAGCAGTTCTTC. The encoded protein is CASSQDMGGHNEQFF.

The chain is built from TRBV7-3 and TRBJ2-7; D may be TRBD2 (7 bases). This CDR3 region has 14 residues. Deletions cut 6 bases from V and 4 bases from J, with 16 bases between. Germline lookup yields CDR1 SGHTA and CDR2 FQGTGA. DNA for the CDR3: TGTGCCAGCAGTCAAGGGGGGGTGGAGTACGAGCAGTACTTC. This sequence encodes CASSQGGVEYEQYF.

The chain combines TRBV7-9 with TRBJ1-4, with D possibly being TRBD1 (6 bases). Trimming shortened V by 5 bases and J by 6 bases, and 13 bases separated the two germline ends. Germline loops: CDR1 SEHNR, CDR2 FQNEAQ (reference sequence). The CDR3 totals 14 residues. DNA of the CDR3: TGTGCCAGCAGCATCAGGGGAAGGGATGAAAAACTGTTTTTT. This translates into CASSIRGRDEKLFF.

V is TRBV21-1 and J is TRBJ1-1; the D call in the table, TRBD1, was not verified against the DNA. TRBV21-1 is given as a pseudogene. CDR3 length: 15 residues. The DNA for the CDR3 is TGTGCCAGCAGCTCCCACGGACAACCGAACACTGAAGCTTTCTTT. Protein product: CASSSHGQPNTEAFF.

The J gene is TRBJ1-6, the V gene TRBV27; tentatively, D is TRBD1 (6 bases). Germline loops: CDR1 MNHEY, CDR2 SMNVEV (reference sequence). The V end lost 2 bases, the J end lost 6 bases, and 11 bases lay between the germline ends. The CDR3 contains 15 residues. The CDR3 sequence: CASSLTGGVNSPLHF. The CDR3 coding sequence is TGTGCCAGCAGTTTAACTGGGGGCGTTAATTCACCCCTCCACTTT.

The V call is TRBV18, the J call TRBJ1-6; a possible D gene is TRBD1 (5 bases). The CDR3 is made up of 16 amino acids. Germline V gene data show CDR1 as KGHSH and CDR2 as LQKENI. V was shortened by 0 bases and J by 8 bases, with 14 bases between the two germline ends. The CDR3 region has the DNA TGTGCCAGCTCACCACCCGAGACGGGGGTGGATTCACCCCTCCACTTT. This sequence encodes CASSPPETGVDSPLHF.

The chain couples TRBV5-4 to TRBJ1-2, with 7 positions matching TRBD1. The CDR3 sequence is 16 residues long. V lost 2 bases and J lost 4; bases outside the gene matches: 11. Per the germline V gene, CDR1 is SGHNT and CDR2 is YYREEE (reference sequence). The CDR3 region has the DNA TGTGCCAGCAGCTTCCCTAACAGGGGTGTGGGCTATGGCTACACCTTC. Translating it yields CASSFPNRGVGYGYTF.

This clone was seen more than once but under ten times. This chain uses TRBV18 with TRBJ1-2; D is possibly TRBD1 (6 bases). Trimming stripped 2 bases from V and 3 bases from J, with 10 bases between. Germline values: CDR1 KGHSH, CDR2 LQKENI. This CDR3 comprises 14 residues. CDR3 amino acids: CASSPVGQDYGYTF. CDR3 nucleotide sequence: TGTGCCAGCTCACCAGTGGGACAAGACTATGGCTACACCTTC.

This clone was counted a single time. This rearrangement joins TRBV28 to TRBJ2-3; 10 nucleotides line up with TRBD2. CDR3 length: 15 amino acids. V trimming: 5 bases; J trimming: 1 base; junction bases outside the gene matches: 3. Per the germline V gene, CDR1 is MDHEN and CDR2 is SYDVKM. In nucleotides, the CDR3 is TGTGCCAGCAGTCCAGGGACTAGCGGCACAGATACGCAGTATTTT. Protein sequence: CASSPGTSGTDTQYF.